This TCR beta chain was sequenced during a study of vaccination and CD4 T cells after COVID-19. Concerning this clonotype: Its antigen is not known.

Sequencing of DNA taken from cultured CD4+ T cells relied on the Oncomine TCR Beta short-read assay. Someone extracted genomic DNA from cultured CD4+ T cells. From the PCR reads, TCRdb called clonotypes with MiXCR, one entry per CDR3 protein. The sample holds around 11,000 distinct CDR3 sequences, 40% seen once. Treatment in this sample: roughly 11-day PBMC culture with coronavirus spike peptide pools or control peptides (ViraFEST assay). Before the COVID-19 pandemic (2011-2018), CD4+ T cells were obtained from the unexposed donor. The source material was CD4+ T cells from blood, cultured in vitro. The sequence was obtained from a human donor in good health.

The CDR3 coding sequence is TGCGCCAGCAGCCAGGAAGGCTCCGGGGTGAACACTGAAGCTTTCTTT. Residues: CASSQEGSGVNTEAFF. This chain uses TRBV5-1 with TRBJ1-1; D is unresolved. Germline values: CDR1 SGHRS, CDR2 YFSETQ. CDR3 size: 16 residues. V lost 4 bases, J lost 0 bases, and 16 bases lay in between.